This T cell receptor (beta chain) came from a study of control samples from healthy donors and cancer patients. Clones were read by immunoSEQ multiplex PCR, and TCRdb kept only the in-frame ones, dropping some. The table lists under 450,000 clones, approximately 92% of them singletons, with more than 6% in the top ten. The V and J ends lost 6 bases and 1 base, in that order; junction bases with no gene match: 3. Germline CDR1 is MNHEY and CDR2 is SMNVEV (reference sequence). The length of the CDR3 is 15 residues. This receptor was taken from a man in his forties or fifties with head and neck cancer. Material: PBMCs. This chain uses TRBV27 with TRBJ2-7, with TRBD2 identical over 13 bases. CDR3 loop: CASRGTSGISYEQYF. Written as DNA, the CDR3 is TGTGCCAGCAGGGGGACTAGCGGGATTTCCTACGAGCAGTACTTC.